One and the same sample provided the 27 T cell receptor beta chains below, sequenced in a study of blood T cells in healthy people across ages. PCR was performed a second time for about 7 to 12 cycles using a sample-barcoded 5' primer and a J-beta primer mix. TCRdb processed the 5' RACE reads anew with MiXCR; each CDR3 protein has one entry. Altogether 950,000 to 1,200,000 distinct CDR3 sequences are present, around two fifths being singletons, with the ten largest covering about 12%. Sequences were obtained from blood. The receptors stem from a man aged 18-30 years in good health.

This clonotype showed up just a few times. This chain links TRBV19 with TRBJ1-2; 9 bases line up with TRBD1. Trimming cost V 4 bases and J 6 bases; bases outside gene matches: 9. Looked up from germline, CDR1 is LNHDA and CDR2 is SQIVND (reference sequence). The CDR3 runs 15 residues. CDR3: CASSNRDREIDGYTF. CDR3 in DNA: TGTGCCAGTAGTAACCGGGACAGGGAAATAGATGGCTACACCTTC.

Regarding this clonotype: One end of the junction fails to match germline, which may point to a read error. This chain uses TRBV28 with TRBJ2-4; no clear D. The CDR3 has 17 amino acids. In germline, CDR1 is MDHEN, CDR2 SYDVKM. CDR3: CAGSPPLGPPRKNIQYF. CDR3 sequence (DNA): TGTGCCGGCAGTCCCCCATTGGGTCCCCCACGAAAAAACATTCAGTACTTC.

V usage is TRBV20-1 and J usage is TRBJ2-1; the D is unclear. V lost 5 bases and J 3 bases, leaving 8 bases between the germline ends. Germline assignment: CDR1 DFQATT and CDR2 SNEGSKA (reference sequence). CDR3 size: 12 residues. This CDR3 is CSAGNSYNEQFF. The CDR3 DNA follows: TGCAGTGCTGGAAACAGCTACAATGAGCAGTTCTTC.

The rearrangement links TRBV7-2 to TRBJ1-2; D gene unclear. CDR1 is SGHTA, CDR2 FQGNSA, per germline. Trimming removed 0 bases from V and 8 bases from J, with 10 bases in between. There are 13 residues in the CDR3. The CDR3 loop is CASSLASGAGYTF. DNA of the CDR3: TGTGCCAGCAGCTTAGCGTCGGGTGCAGGCTACACCTTC.

This rearrangement joins TRBV6-2 or TRBV6-3 to TRBJ2-3; D is undetermined. Germline V CDR1 and CDR2: MNHEY, SVGEGT. V was shortened by 3 bases and J by 3 bases, with 19 bases between the two germline ends. The CDR3 is 17 amino acids. The CDR3 is CASSYESPRRATDTQYF. CDR3 nucleotide sequence: TGTGCCAGCAGTTATGAATCCCCCCGGCGAGCGACAGATACGCAGTATTTT.

The rearrangement uses TRBV11-2 and TRBJ1-2, with D possibly TRBD1 on 5 matching bases. There are 16 residues in the CDR3. CDR1 and CDR2 (germline): SGHAT, FQNNGV. V gave up 1 base and J gave up 4 bases, with 16 bases separating them. The CDR3 loop is CASSLAKGRTPYGYTF. The DNA of the CDR3 is TGTGCCAGCAGCTTAGCGAAGGGACGAACCCCCTATGGCTACACCTTC.

There are a few counts of this clonotype. The chain has TRBV9 and TRBJ2-3, with D perhaps matching TRBD1 or TRBD2 (5 bases each). CDR1 and CDR2 from the germline V gene are SGDLS and YYNGEE. Trimming cost V 1 base and J 5 bases, with 14 bases left between them. CDR3 length equals 15 residues. This CDR3 is CASSVSGHAKDTQYF. The DNA of the CDR3 is TGTGCCAGCAGCGTATCGGGGCACGCTAAAGATACGCAGTATTTT.

This chain joins TRBV4-1 and TRBJ1-5; D is possibly TRBD1 (5 bases). The CDR3 is 14 amino acids. V lost 0 bases, J lost 7 bases, and 10 bases lay in between. The germline V gene encodes CDR1 MGHRA and CDR2 YSYEKL. The CDR3 DNA is TGCGCCAGCAGCCAAGATATGTGGGGCCAGCCCCAGCATTTT. Residues: CASSQDMWGQPQHF.

The chain uses TRBV20-1 and TRBJ2-7; D is possibly TRBD2 (6 bases). The germline CDR1 and CDR2 sequences are DFQATT and SNEGSKA (reference sequence). Trimming took 6 bases from V and 5 from J, leaving 20 bases between them. CDR3 length: 14 residues. The CDR3 protein is CSARGARFPNEQYF. The CDR3, as DNA: TGCAGTGCCCGCGGGGCCCGTTTTCCCAACGAGCAGTACTTC.

This clonotype was observed a handful of times. J is TRBJ1-6 and V is TRBV28, with D unclear. Germline-derived CDR1 and CDR2 are MDHEN and SYDVKM. The V end was cut by 8 bases, the J end by 8 bases, with 7 bases between. The CDR3 length is 11 residues. CDR3 in amino acids: CASGTDSPLHF. CDR3 nucleotide sequence: TGTGCCAGCGGTACGGATTCACCCCTCCACTTT.

On this clonotype itself: A much larger clonotype is one base distant, so this may be a read error. V and J are TRBV6-6 and TRBJ1-2, with a weak D call TRBD1 (5 bases). This CDR3 is 12 amino acids long. Per germline, CDR1 MNHNY and CDR2 SVGAGI (reference sequence). V was clipped by 6 bases and J by 4 bases, with 9 bases between them. CDR3 sequence: CASSRDPYGYTF. Written as DNA, the CDR3 is TGTGCCAGCAGCCGGGACCCCTATGGCTACACCTTC.

This clonotype was seen more than once but under ten times. The chain carries TRBV5-1 and TRBJ2-7; D assignment may be TRBD1 or TRBD2 (5 bases each). The germline V gene has CDR1 SGHRS and CDR2 YFSETQ. This CDR3 region has 12 residues. The V end lost 5 bases, the J end lost 7 bases, and 13 bases lay between the germline ends. CDR3 sequence: CASREDKSEQYF. CDR3 DNA: TGCGCCAGCAGGGAGGACAAATCTGAGCAGTACTTC.

This clonotype was detected many times. The genes are TRBV12-3 or TRBV12-4 and TRBJ2-3; D unclear. V lost 7 bases and J 0 bases, leaving 20 bases between the germline ends. The CDR3 spans 17 residues. The CDR3 nucleotides are TGTGCCAGCACCATGCCCGTGCCAGGCCCTAGCACAGATACGCAGTATTTT. It is translated as CASTMPVPGPSTDTQYF.

The genes are TRBV28 and TRBJ2-1; unclear D gene. Germline V gene sequence: CDR1 MDHEN, CDR2 SYDVKM. Trimming shortened V by 2 bases and J by 12 bases, and 11 bases separated the two germline ends. The CDR3 has 12 amino acids. This CDR3 reads CASSLPGTAQFF. CDR3 sequence (DNA): TGTGCCAGCAGTTTACCGGGCACCGCGCAGTTCTTC.

The chain recombines TRBV20-1 with TRBJ2-5; no firm D call. The J call is in doubt because the DNA end fits TRBJ2-7 better. The germline gives CDR1 DFQATT, CDR2 SNEGSKA (reference sequence). The length of the CDR3 is 14 residues. In DNA, the CDR3 is TGCAGTGCTTCACGACGCAAGCAGACCTACGAGCAGTACTTC. Encoded protein: CSASRRKQTYEQYF.

V is TRBV4-1 and J is TRBJ2-1, with 8 positions matching TRBD2. The J segment lost 3 bases and the V segment lost 4 bases, leaving 8 bases of the junction unmatched. Germline loops: CDR1 MGHRA, CDR2 YSYEKL. This CDR3 has 16 residues. The CDR3 DNA reads TGCGCCAGCAGCCCGGGGGGAGCGGGGGTCTACAATGAGCAGTTCTTC. Its translation is CASSPGGAGVYNEQFF.

This clonotype appeared a few times. Here the CDR3 DNA reads TGCGCCAGCAGCCAGGCCAGGGAGTCAACTAATGAAAAACTGTTTTTT. Its protein product is CASSQARESTNEKLFF. V gene TRBV4-3 combines with J gene TRBJ1-4; D possibly corresponds to TRBD1 (5 bases). Looked up from germline, CDR1 is LGHNA and CDR2 is YSLEER. CDR3 size: 16 residues. V was shortened by 3 bases and J by 0 bases, with 11 bases between the two germline ends.

A remark on this clonotype: Germline and junction disagree at one end, which may indicate a read error. This chain connects TRBV6-5 to TRBJ1-2, with D possibly TRBD1 on 6 matching bases. The CDR3 is 14 amino acids. Germline V CDR1 and CDR2: MNHEY, SVGAGI. The CDR3 is CASSYSGADYGYTF. The DNA of the CDR3 is TGTGCTAGCAGTTACTCGGGGGCAGACTATGGCTACACCTTC.

V is TRBV7-9 and J is TRBJ1-4; D unclear. CDR1 and CDR2 from the germline V gene are SEHNR and FQNEAQ (reference sequence). CDR3 length: 17 residues. V lost 3 bases, J lost 5 bases, and 19 bases lay in between. The CDR3 DNA reads TGTGCCAGCAGCTTTGTTTCACAAGGTTGGGAGAATGAAAAACTGTTTTTT. Its protein product is CASSFVSQGWENEKLFF.

Only a few counts were recorded for this clonotype. The chain uses TRBV6-1 and TRBJ2-3; D remains ambiguous. Germline V lookup: CDR1 MNHNS, CDR2 SASEGT. The CDR3 runs to 15 residues. The V end was cut by 5 bases, the J end by 0 bases, with 12 bases between. This chain's CDR3 is CASSWRQKSTDTQYF. As DNA, the CDR3 is TGTGCCAGCAGTTGGCGGCAGAAGAGCACAGATACGCAGTATTTT.

CDR3 region: CSASPPGGEAFF. CDR3 nucleotides: TGCAGTGCTAGTCCACCGGGGGGTGAAGCTTTCTTT. V and J are TRBV20-1 and TRBJ1-1, with a weak D call TRBD1 (5 bases). Looked up from germline, CDR1 is DFQATT and CDR2 is SNEGSKA (reference sequence). Deletions cut 3 bases from V and 7 bases from J, with 12 bases between. The CDR3 sequence is 12 residues long.

This clonotype has only a few counts. This chain uses TRBV12-3 or TRBV12-4 with TRBJ2-5; D is unresolved. V was pared by 6 bases and J by 4 bases, with 15 bases between. The CDR3 runs to 14 residues. CDR3 sequence: CASSSTGPRETQYF. In nucleotides, the CDR3 is TGTGCCAGCAGCTCAACCGGGCCCCGAGAGACCCAGTACTTC.

This clonotype was seen a few times. The chain has TRBV6-4 and TRBJ2-5; D remains ambiguous. Per the germline V gene, CDR1 is MRHNA and CDR2 is SNTAGT. The V gene lost 4 bases and the J gene lost 4 bases, with 10 bases spanning the gap. This CDR3 is 13 amino acids long. CDR3 coding DNA: TGTGCCAGCAGTGGCCAATCCCGAGAGACCCAGTACTTC. The encoded protein is CASSGQSRETQYF.

The V gene is TRBV3-1, the J gene TRBJ2-3, with TRBD2 matching 9 bases. Germline trimming cut 3 bases from V and 2 bases from J; bases unmatched to any gene: 12. The CDR3 has 18 amino acids. The germline V gene encodes CDR1 LGHDT and CDR2 YNNKEL (reference sequence). CDR3: CASSQAFGSGGTTDTQYF. The CDR3 DNA follows: TGTGCCAGCAGCCAGGCCTTCGGGAGCGGGGGGACCACAGATACGCAGTATTTT.

The J gene is TRBJ1-1, the V gene TRBV29-1, with D unclear. The ends were cut back, 3 bases at V and 0 bases at J, with 14 bases in the middle. Germline V gene lookup returns CDR1 SQVTM and CDR2 ANQGSEA. This CDR3 has 15 residues. The CDR3 DNA follows: TGCAGCGTTGACCAAAGTGGGATCATGAACACTGAAGCTTTCTTT. The encoded protein is CSVDQSGIMNTEAFF.

The table lists this clonotype with a count of one. The chain couples TRBV13 to TRBJ1-2; D unclear. V was trimmed by 9 bases and J by 2 bases, leaving 16 bases between them. Germline-derived CDR1 and CDR2 are PRHDT and FYEKMQ (reference sequence). This CDR3 comprises 14 residues. CDR3 residues: CASQWRTDNYGYTF. CDR3 in DNA: TGTGCCAGTCAGTGGCGGACGGACAACTATGGCTACACCTTC.

This clonotype was observed a handful of times. The gene calls are TRBV10-3 and TRBJ1-4; the match to TRBD1 covers 7 bases. The length of the CDR3 is 15 residues. J gave up 2 bases and V 5 bases, and 5 bases lay outside the gene matches. Germline V gene sequence: CDR1 ENHRY, CDR2 SYGVKD. The CDR3, as DNA: TGTGCCATCAGTCCCCAGGGGGAGACTAATGAAAAACTGTTTTTT. It codes for CAISPQGETNEKLFF.